These 27 T cell receptor beta chains were all obtained from the same sample, sequenced in a study of blood T cell repertoires in COVID-19. Measured with immunoSEQ multiplex PCR; TCRdb has only the in-frame clones, and not every one. This repertoire shows around 150,000 clones, roughly three quarters found once; its top ten account for about 4%. The source material was peripheral blood. These receptors were obtained from a man aged 55 to 69 with acute or convalescent COVID-19.

The DNA of the CDR3 is TGTGCCATCAGTTCGACCGGGACTGAAGCTTTCTTT. This encodes CAISSTGTEAFF. The chain joins TRBV10-3 to TRBJ1-1, with unresolved D. V gave up 5 bases and J gave up 5 bases, with 9 bases separating them. The CDR3 is 12 residues long. Germline CDR1 ENHRY, CDR2 SYGVKD.

The genes are TRBV28 and TRBJ1-6; tentatively, D is TRBD1 (5 bases). The ends were cut back, 2 bases at V and 7 bases at J, with 12 bases in the middle. CDR1 and CDR2 (germline): MDHEN, SYDVKM. CDR3 length: 15 amino acids. Here the CDR3 DNA reads TGTGCCAGCAGTTTAGCGGGGGTTGACAATTCACCCCTCCACTTT. It yields the protein CASSLAGVDNSPLHF.

This sequence joins TRBV5-1 and TRBJ2-1; the match to TRBD2 covers 9 bases. V lost 3 bases, J lost 10 bases, and 11 bases stayed unmatched. Germline V gene lookup returns CDR1 SGHRS and CDR2 YFSETQ. The CDR3 is made up of 15 amino acids. In DNA form, the CDR3 reads TGCGCCAGCAGCTCCACTAGCGGGTCGGGAAAGGAGCAGTTCTTC. Residues: CASSSTSGSGKEQFF.

This chain links TRBV2 with TRBJ2-7; D may be TRBD2 (6 bases). V lost 3 bases and J lost 4, with 13 bases in between. The CDR3 contains 14 residues. The germline V gene has CDR1 SNHLY and CDR2 FYNNEI. The CDR3 is CASSDVPEGYEQYF. In DNA form, the CDR3 reads TGTGCCAGCAGTGACGTCCCGGAGGGGTACGAGCAGTACTTC.

The chain employs TRBV7-6 and TRBJ2-1; 12 bases fit TRBD1. The ends lost 5 bases at V and 8 bases at J; junction bases unmatched: 7. The CDR3 has 15 amino acids. The germline gives CDR1 SGHVS, CDR2 FNYEAQ. CDR3 bases: TGTGCCAGCAGCCGGGGACAGGGGGCAGGGGATGAGCAGTTCTTC. This sequence encodes CASSRGQGAGDEQFF.

The rearrangement links TRBV7-3 to TRBJ1-1; 9 nucleotides match TRBD1. The CDR3 has 17 amino acids. Trimming at V came to 0 bases and at J to 4 bases, leaving 9 bases not matched to a gene. Germline-derived CDR1 and CDR2 are SGHTA and FQGTGA. CDR3 protein: CASSLTGTGQGSTEAFF. The CDR3, as DNA: TGTGCCAGCAGCTTAACGGGTACAGGACAGGGGTCCACTGAAGCTTTCTTT.

This chain connects TRBV6-6 to TRBJ2-1, with TRBD2 matching 10 bases. V gave up 5 bases and J gave up 5 bases; unmatched junction bases: 12. Germline V gives CDR1 MNHNY, CDR2 SVGAGI (reference sequence). This CDR3 spans 17 amino acids. The CDR3: CASSPTTSSGRHNEQFF. The CDR3 DNA follows: TGTGCCAGCAGTCCTACCACCTCTAGCGGGAGACACAATGAGCAGTTCTTC.

V usage is TRBV11-2 and J usage is TRBJ2-7; D is ambiguous. V lost 0 bases and J lost 0, with 9 bases in between. The CDR3 has 15 amino acids. CDR1 SGHAT and CDR2 FQNNGV come from the germline V gene. CDR3 DNA: TGTGCCAGCAGCTTAGATAGTTACGGCTCCTACGAGCAGTACTTC. It translates to CASSLDSYGSYEQYF.

This clone has more than one count but fewer than ten. This chain uses TRBV29-1 with TRBJ2-3; 7 positions match TRBD2. Germline CDR1 SQVTM, CDR2 ANQGSEA. J was trimmed by 3 bases and V by 1 base; bases with no gene match: 7. There are 15 residues in the CDR3. The CDR3 DNA reads as TGCAGCGTTGAAGGGGCGGGGGTAGGAACAGATACGCAGTATTTT. Protein product: CSVEGAGVGTDTQYF.

This chain joins TRBV29-1 and TRBJ1-2; D is ambiguous. Between the trimmed V and J ends, which lost 7 bases and 3 bases, there was a span of 15 bases. The length of the CDR3 is 13 residues. Germline values: CDR1 SQVTM, CDR2 ANQGSEA. CDR3 coding DNA: TGCAGCGACTATCGTTCGGTGTACTATGGCTACACCTTC. It encodes CSDYRSVYYGYTF.

As to this clone: The identical CDR3 is also encoded by other nucleotide sequences in the sample. The rearrangement joins TRBV28 to TRBJ1-1, with D perhaps TRBD1 (6 bases). Germline CDR1 and CDR2: MDHEN and SYDVKM. V was pared by 6 bases and J by 1 base, with 12 bases between. The CDR3 has 14 amino acids. Here the CDR3 DNA reads TGTGCCAGCAGCTCACAGGGTAGGAACACTGAAGCTTTCTTT. This gives the protein CASSSQGRNTEAFF.

The gene calls are TRBV27 and TRBJ1-5, with 8 bases that match TRBD1. After removal of 8 bases from V and 2 bases from J, the junction contained 8 bases not matched to a gene. The CDR3 runs to 15 residues. CDR1 is MNHEY, CDR2 SMNVEV, per germline (reference sequence). The CDR3 nucleotides read TGTGCCAGCGGTTCCGGGACAGGTGGCAATCAGCCCCAGCATTTT. Translation gives CASGSGTGGNQPQHF.

The chain is built from TRBV10-3 and TRBJ2-7; D unclear. V was shortened by 4 bases and J by 0 bases, with 7 bases between the two germline ends. CDR3 length equals 13 residues. Germline-derived CDR1 and CDR2 are ENHRY and SYGVKD. CDR3 DNA sequence: TGTGCCATCAGTGTATCCCCCTCCTACGAGCAGTACTTC. It yields the protein CAISVSPSYEQYF.

The chain couples TRBV4-1 to TRBJ2-5; D gene unclear. Trimming took off 1 base at V and 0 bases at J, with 9 bases between the two ends. This CDR3 contains 15 residues. From germline, CDR1 is MGHRA and CDR2 YSYEKL. CDR3 bases: TGCGCCAGCAGCCAAGGGCTGGCGGACCAAGAGACCCAGTACTTC. This translates into CASSQGLADQETQYF.

V is TRBV27 and J is TRBJ2-7, with 13 bases aligning to TRBD2. V lost 4 bases, J lost 2 bases, and 2 bases stayed unmatched. Germline loops: CDR1 MNHEY, CDR2 SMNVEV (reference sequence). The CDR3 has 15 amino acids. The CDR3 DNA sequence: TGTGCCAGCAGTTCAGGACTAGCGGGGGCCTACGAGCAGTACTTC. Translating gives CASSSGLAGAYEQYF.

J is TRBJ2-7 and V is TRBV6-5, with D perhaps TRBD2 (6 bases). Germline-derived CDR1 and CDR2 are MNHEY and SVGAGI. This CDR3 is built from 15 residues. V shed 0 bases and J shed 5 bases, with 14 bases lying between them. The CDR3 reads CASSYSSGGVDEQYF. The CDR3 DNA reads as TGTGCCAGCAGTTACTCGTCAGGAGGGGTTGACGAGCAGTACTTC.

The genes are TRBV7-9 and TRBJ2-7; the D gene is possibly TRBD2 (5 bases). The ends were cut back, 5 bases at V and 2 bases at J, with 19 bases in the middle. Germline CDR1 SEHNR, CDR2 FQNEAQ (reference sequence). CDR3 size: 16 residues. DNA of the CDR3: TGTGCCAGCAGCCTCAATGTCCGGGATCGTACCTACGAGCAGTACTTC. Translation: CASSLNVRDRTYEQYF.

The chain uses TRBV6-5 and TRBJ1-2, with D possibly being TRBD1 (6 bases). Trimming cost V 2 bases and J 8 bases, with 15 bases left between them. Germline V gene lookup returns CDR1 MNHEY and CDR2 SVGAGI. The CDR3 has 14 residues. For the CDR3, the DNA is TGTGCCAGCAGTTACGAGGCAGGGGTTGGAGGCTACACCTTC. Translation: CASSYEAGVGGYTF.

The V and J genes are TRBV18 and TRBJ1-3; D uncertain. Per the germline V gene, CDR1 is KGHSH and CDR2 is LQKENI. V dropped 1 base and J dropped 0 bases, with 7 bases sitting between them. CDR3 length: 15 residues. CDR3 DNA sequence: TGTGCCAGCTCACCACTTCTGAGCTCTGGAAACACCATATATTTT. Protein sequence: CASSPLLSSGNTIYF.

The chain employs TRBV5-1 and TRBJ1-2; 10 bases are shared with TRBD1. Germline values: CDR1 SGHRS, CDR2 YFSETQ. V lost 4 bases to trimming and J lost 4 bases; unmatched junction nucleotides: 7. The CDR3 extends over 15 amino acids. The CDR3 loop reads CASSPRDRGAYGYTF. The CDR3 DNA sequence: TGCGCCAGCAGCCCCCGGGACAGGGGAGCCTATGGCTACACCTTC.

This clone was seen more than once but under ten times. The V call is TRBV28, the J call TRBJ1-3; 8 bases are shared with TRBD1. The CDR3 runs to 18 residues. V lost 4 bases, J lost 4 bases, and 15 bases stayed unmatched. CDR1 is MDHEN, CDR2 SYDVKM, per germline. The CDR3 coding sequence is TGTGCCAGCAGTTCAAATAGCAGGGGGCCGAGGGCCGGAAACACCATATATTTT. This sequence encodes CASSSNSRGPRAGNTIYF.

The chain has TRBV10-1 and TRBJ1-5, with D possibly TRBD1 on 5 matching bases. The V end lost 11 bases, the J end lost 0 bases, and 26 bases lay between the germline ends. The CDR3 length is 18 residues. Germline loops: CDR1 WNHNN, CDR2 SYGVQD (reference sequence). CDR3 in DNA: TGCGCCGACAGCAGCCTGCGAATGGGTAGTTATAGCAATCAGCCCCAGCATTTT. Its protein is CADSSLRMGSYSNQPQHF.

The chain employs TRBV12-3 or TRBV12-4 and TRBJ2-7; TRBD1 matches at 7 bases. The CDR3 sequence is 13 residues long. Germline trimming cut 7 bases from V and 5 bases from J; bases unmatched to any gene: 8. CDR3 protein: CASKLTGPNEQYF. The CDR3 bases are TGTGCCAGCAAACTGACAGGGCCGAACGAGCAGTACTTC.

This clone has just one count. The rearrangement uses TRBV18 and TRBJ1-1; 11 nucleotides match TRBD1. The trim removed 6 bases at V and 1 base at J, leaving 1 base unmatched. CDR3 length: 14 amino acids. Germline V gene sequence: CDR1 KGHSH, CDR2 LQKENI. CDR3 region: CASSGTGGNTEAFF. DNA of the CDR3: TGTGCCAGCTCTGGGACAGGGGGGAACACTGAAGCTTTCTTT. Variable domain in full (rest from reference TRBV18 and TRBJ1-1): NAGVMQNPRHLVRRRGQEARLRCSPMKGHSHVYWYRQLPEEGLKFMVYLQKENIIDESGMPKERFSAEFPKEGPSILRIQQVVRGDSAAYFCASSGTGGNTEAFFGQGTRLTVV.

The CDR3 coding sequence is TGTGCCAGCAGTTCCCCCCTAGCGGGAGGGCCTTATGAGCAGTTCTTC. It codes for CASSSPLAGGPYEQFF. The chain couples TRBV28 to TRBJ2-1, with 12 bases fitting TRBD2. Trimming cost V 4 bases and J 8 bases; bases outside gene matches: 9. Germline lookup yields CDR1 MDHEN and CDR2 SYDVKM. The CDR3 is 16 amino acids.

This clone was seen once. The genes are TRBV6-1 and TRBJ2-4, with D perhaps matching TRBD1 (6 bases). Looked up from germline, CDR1 is MNHNS and CDR2 is SASEGT. Trimming shortened V by 2 bases and J by 0 bases, and 23 bases separated the two germline ends. The CDR3 length is 20 residues. This chain's CDR3 is CASSEWVTGSKSLAKNIQYF. The CDR3 DNA is TGTGCCAGCAGTGAATGGGTGACAGGCTCGAAGAGCCTAGCCAAAAACATTCAGTACTTC.

This clone was seen a few times. V gene TRBV11-2 combines with J gene TRBJ2-5; TRBD2 agrees at 13 bases. J was trimmed by 5 bases and V by 4 bases; bases with no gene match: 7. CDR3 length equals 16 residues. The germline V gene has CDR1 SGHAT and CDR2 FQNNGV. This chain's CDR3 is CASSSGLAGVFETQYF. The CDR3 DNA reads as TGTGCCAGCAGCTCCGGACTAGCGGGAGTTTTCGAGACCCAGTACTTC.